The present entry profiles one T cell receptor (beta chain) with its context. Under the authors' procedure: Researchers report that nucleated cell counts were estimated from reference gene primer amplification. Sequenced by immunoSEQ multiplex PCR; TCRdb stores in-frame clones only, minus some. The V and J calls and clone size are taken from that table; D and trimming were inferred from the DNA. The sample consists of approximately 69,000 clones, 84% of them appearing once. The ends lost 3 bases at V and 6 bases at J; junction bases unmatched: 6. The CDR3 contains 15 residues. Germline CDR1 LNHDA, CDR2 SQIVND (reference sequence). The source of the sample is a study of blood T cell repertoires in COVID-19. Seattle enrolled patients during active infection and tracked them longitudinally.

The specimen sequenced was peripheral blood. This TCR came from a man aged 45-60 years with COVID-19, enrolled during active disease. The rearrangement uses TRBV19 and TRBJ2-7; 12 bases fit TRBD1. In nucleotides, the CDR3 is TGTGCCAGTAGTATTCAAGGGACAGGGGGCGGCGAGCAGTACTTC. This sequence encodes CASSIQGTGGGEQYF. Full variable domain (remainder filled in from reference TRBV19 and TRBJ2-7): DGGITQSPKYLFRKEGQNVTLSCEQNLNHDAMYWYRQDPGQGLRLIYYSQIVNDFQKGDIAEGYSVSREKKESFPLTVTSAQKNPTAFYLCASSIQGTGGGEQYFGPGTRLTVT.